Sequencing of this T cell receptor (beta chain) was carried out in a study of blood T cell repertoires in COVID-19. Study at large: Samples taken during acute and convalescent COVID-19 were collected in the United States, Italy and Spain.

Per the study methods: Amplification of reference gene primers provided the estimated nucleated cell counts. The assay was immunoSEQ multiplex PCR, and TCRdb's table has in-frame clones only and misses some. V, J and clone size were drawn from that table, and D and trimming were deduced from the DNA. The sample has over 200,000 clones, 75% to 90% seen once. This CDR3 has 17 residues. V gave up 6 bases and J gave up 6 bases, with 26 bases separating them. The V gene's germline CDR1 is MDHEN and CDR2 SYDVKM. This TCR derives from a human donor in a cohort sampled during active COVID-19. Sequencing was done on a sample of peripheral blood. V is TRBV28 and J is TRBJ1-2; TRBD1 is a possible D gene (6 bases). The CDR3 loop is CASSPGGAKGGIDGYTF. CDR3 DNA sequence: TGTGCCAGCAGCCCCGGCGGAGCCAAGGGGGGGATTGATGGCTACACCTTC.